These T cell receptor beta chains were read from a single sample in a study of T cell responses to AZD1222 COVID-19 vaccine. Profiling relied on immunoSEQ multiplex PCR, and the TCRdb table lists in-frame clones only, not all of them. The sample has around 150,000 clones, 75% to 85% seen once. Here the sequenced sample was peripheral blood, taken 28 days after the second dose of the MenACWY control vaccine. These receptors all stem from an adult who received the MenACWY meningococcal vaccine as a control. The CDR3 runs from the conserved cysteine through the conserved F or W. The D gene is left open where the match is weak. Not all rows give a size; the values are once, few, many and, for expanded clones, a class.

J | D | V | size | CDR3 | DNA
TRBJ1-5 | - | TRBV19 | - | CASSGAAYSNQPQHF | TGTGCCAGTAGTGGGGCAGCTTATAGCAATCAGCCCCAGCATTTT
TRBJ1-5 | - | TRBV2 | - | CASSVGGNQPQHF | TGTGCCAGCAGTGTTGGAGGGAATCAGCCCCAGCATTTT
TRBJ2-7 | TRBD2 | TRBV27 | - | CASSLREGAGYEQYF | TGTGCCAGCAGTTTGCGGGAGGGGGCAGGCTACGAGCAGTACTTC
TRBJ2-2 | TRBD1 | TRBV7-7 | - | CASRAGTGHTGELFF | TGTGCTAGCAGGGCCGGGACAGGACACACCGGGGAGCTGTTTTTT
TRBJ1-1 | - | TRBV5-1 | - | CASRSFGGRGPGNTEAFF | TGCGCCAGCAGGAGTTTCGGAGGCAGGGGCCCGGGGAACACTGAAGCTTTCTTT
TRBJ2-3 | TRBD2 | TRBV6-2/TRBV6-3 | - | CASSARESGRPRTDTQYF | TGTGCCAGCAGCGCGAGGGAAAGCGGGAGGCCCCGCACAGATACGCAGTATTTT
TRBJ1-2 | - | TRBV27 | medium-sized | CASSSTRSSAYTF | TGTGCCAGCAGTTCCACCCGATCTTCCGCCTACACCTTC
TRBJ1-5 | - | TRBV19 | - | CASSHRDRWQPQHF | TGTGCCAGTAGTCACAGGGATAGGTGGCAGCCCCAGCATTTT
TRBJ1-2 | - | TRBV5-6 | - | CASTPINPVAGGGGYTF | TGTGCCAGCACCCCAATAAATCCGGTGGCCGGAGGTGGTGGCTACACCTTC
TRBJ1-2 | - | TRBV29-1 | - | CSVGDGYGYTF | TGCAGCGTTGGGGATGGGTATGGCTACACCTTC
TRBJ2-3 | TRBD1 | TRBV5-6 | - | CASSFIPQGAVYTQYF | TGTGCCAGCAGCTTTATCCCTCAGGGGGCGGTATACACGCAGTATTTT
TRBJ1-1 | TRBD1 | TRBV7-9 | - | CASTKPGDRGETEAFF | TGTGCCAGCACCAAACCCGGGGACAGGGGAGAGACTGAAGCTTTCTTT
TRBJ1-5 | - | TRBV3-1/TRBV3-2 | few | CASSGGTSNQPQHF | TGTGCCAGCAGTGGAGGGACGAGCAATCAGCCCCAGCATTTT
TRBJ2-2 | - | TRBV21-1 | - | CARRDRVRPGELFF | TGTGCCAGAAGGGACAGGGTGCGGCCCGGGGAGCTGTTTTTT
TRBJ1-2 | - | TRBV6-6 | - | CASRPPEGNYGYTF | TGTGCCAGCAGACCCCCGGAAGGGAACTATGGCTACACCTTC